This is a list of T cell receptor beta chains from one sample in a study of T-cell memory formation after mild COVID-19. MiXCR was run by TCRdb on the 5' RACE reads, yielding one entry per CDR3 protein. The data show about 560,000 distinct CDR3 sequences, less than 25% seen once. The sequenced sample consisted of PBMCs or a T cell subset sorted from them (not recorded which). These TCRs come from an adult woman who had mild COVID-19 (a few samples of this study predate the infection). Cell type and time point are not known. Each CDR3 is given with its conserved first and last residue. The order of the fields is CDR3 protein, CDR3 DNA, D gene, clone size, V gene, J gene. A D gene is named only where the DNA matches it firmly. The size entry is marked missing in some rows and otherwise reads once, few, many or a size class.

CASSYANYAQHF,TGTGCCAGCAGTTACGCCAATTACGCCCAGCATTTT,-,-,TRBV6-2/TRBV6-3,TRBJ1-5
CASSLMGGGRKTQYF,TGTGCCAGCAGTTTGATGGGAGGGGGCAGAAAGACCCAGTACTTC,-,few,TRBV12-3/TRBV12-4,TRBJ2-5
CASSHSAYEQYF,TGCGCCAGCAGTCACAGCGCCTACGAGCAGTACTTC,-,-,TRBV5-1,TRBJ2-7
CASSEGRLLLSYEQYF,TGTGCCAGCAGTGAAGGGAGGCTTCTACTTTCCTACGAGCAGTACTTC,-,-,TRBV6-1,TRBJ2-7
CASSPYRGSGPSYNEQFF,TGTGCCAGCAGCCCGTATAGGGGAAGTGGTCCCTCCTACAATGAGCAGTTCTTC,-,few,TRBV9,TRBJ2-1
CASSLGLSGGGLNEQFF,TGTGCCAGCAGCTTAGGCCTTAGCGGGGGGGGACTAAATGAGCAGTTCTTC,TRBD2,-,TRBV7-3,TRBJ2-1
CASSLRTHEQYF,TGTGCCAGCAGCTTGAGGACCCACGAGCAGTACTTC,-,-,TRBV5-6,TRBJ2-7
CASSSVRGGFYEQYF,TGTGCCAGCAGTTCAGTGCGGGGGGGCTTCTACGAGCAGTACTTC,TRBD2,few,TRBV12-3/TRBV12-4,TRBJ2-7
CASSLGQGSGDTQYF,TGTGCCAGCAGTTTAGGACAGGGGAGTGGAGATACGCAGTATTTT,TRBD1,-,TRBV12-3/TRBV12-4,TRBJ2-3
CASSLGTEVGYGYTF,TGTGCCAGCAGTTTGGGGACGGAGGTCGGGTATGGCTACACCTTC,-,-,TRBV12-3/TRBV12-4,TRBJ1-2
CASSQEGGGYGAKNIQYF,TGCGCCAGCAGCCAAGAGGGTGGAGGGTATGGAGCCAAAAACATTCAGTACTTC,-,many,TRBV4-1,TRBJ2-4
CASSVRSSASGSNEQFF,TGTGCCAGCAGCGTCCGTAGTTCGGCTAGCGGGTCCAATGAGCAGTTCTTC,TRBD2,-,TRBV9,TRBJ2-1
CASSYGTAETLFPYGYTF,TGTGCCAGCAGTTACGGGACAGCCGAAACTTTGTTCCCGTATGGCTACACCTTC,TRBD1,-,TRBV6-6,TRBJ1-2
CASSFVLAGGSYEQYF,TGTGCCAGCAGTTTCGTCTTGGCGGGAGGGTCGTACGAGCAGTACTTC,TRBD2,many,TRBV6-5,TRBJ2-7
CAISPHPDRGHSYGYTF,TGTGCCATCAGTCCCCATCCCGACAGGGGTCATAGCTATGGCTACACCTTC,TRBD1,few,TRBV10-3,TRBJ1-2
CASSFQSYTEQFF,TGTGCCAGCAGCTTCCAGAGCTACACTGAGCAGTTCTTC,-,-,TRBV7-9,TRBJ2-1
CASSRLAGGPETQYF,TGTGCCAGCAGCCGACTAGCGGGGGGGCCTGAGACCCAGTACTTC,TRBD2,-,TRBV12-3/TRBV12-4,TRBJ2-5
CASSQMTWEGWQETQYF,TGTGCCAGCAGCCAAATGACCTGGGAGGGGTGGCAAGAGACCCAGTACTTC,TRBD2,few,TRBV14,TRBJ2-5
CATSDYHRAGEETQYF,TGTGCCACCAGTGATTACCACAGGGCTGGAGAAGAGACCCAGTACTTC,-,few,TRBV24-1,TRBJ2-5
CASSHPGDEQFF,TGTGCCAGCAGCCATCCGGGCGATGAGCAGTTCTTC,-,-,TRBV7-9,TRBJ2-1
CASSWWVPGPSRTDTQYF,TGTGCCAGCAGTTGGTGGGTCCCTGGGCCTAGTCGGACAGATACGCAGTATTTT,-,-,TRBV12-3/TRBV12-4,TRBJ2-3
CASSPELADYNEQFF,TGTGCCAGCAGCCCCGAGCTAGCGGATTACAATGAGCAGTTCTTC,TRBD2,few,TRBV11-3,TRBJ2-1
CASSEVSGATEKLFF,TGTGCCAGCAGTGAAGTTTCAGGGGCGACGGAAAAACTGTTTTTT,-,few,TRBV25-1,TRBJ1-4
CASSPTGTVQETQYF,TGTGCCAGCAGCCCGACGGGGACAGTACAAGAGACCCAGTACTTC,TRBD1,few,TRBV7-3,TRBJ2-5